Given below is one T cell receptor (beta chain) in context. Original handling: The assay estimated nucleated cells by amplifying reference gene primers. Profiling relied on immunoSEQ multiplex PCR, and the TCRdb table lists in-frame clones only, not all of them. V, J and clone size reflect that table, while D and trimming were determined from the DNA. The sample includes a few hundred thousand clones, just under 90% of them seen just once. Trimming removed 4 bases from V and 4 bases from J; junction bases left unmatched: 3. The germline V gene has CDR1 SGHNT and CDR2 YYREEE (reference sequence). This CDR3 contains 14 residues. The data derive from a study of blood T cell repertoires in COVID-19. On the study more broadly: Nucleic acid was either cDNA or gDNA, and it came from T cells, B-cell-depleted T cells, or PBMCs.

The V call is TRBV5-4, the J call TRBJ2-3, with 10 bases aligning to TRBD1. Sequenced: peripheral blood. The sequence was collected from a middle-aged woman with acute or convalescent COVID-19. The CDR3 DNA follows: TGTGCCAGCAGCATTGACAGGGGGCCAGATACGCAGTATTTT. Its protein product is CASSIDRGPDTQYF.